The 19 T cell receptor beta chains below were found in one sample sequenced in a study of technical replicates of blood from several donors. Profiled with immunoSEQ multiplex PCR; TCRdb holds only in-frame clones, not every one. The sample includes roughly 74,000 clones, roughly 90% of them seen just once. Sequencing was done on a sample of T cells isolated from PBMCs. These receptors were taken from a human donor in good health.

This clone was counted only a few times. The chain joins TRBV7-2 to TRBJ1-5, with TRBD1 matching 7 bases. Germline CDR1 is SGHTA and CDR2 is FQGNSA. This CDR3 comprises 15 residues. J gave up 0 bases and V 5 bases, and 4 bases lay outside the gene matches. In nucleotides, the CDR3 is TGTGCCAGCAGCCCCGGGACAGTTAGCAATCAGCCCCAGCATTTT. Protein product: CASSPGTVSNQPQHF.

The genes are TRBV28 and TRBJ2-3; D is perhaps TRBD2 (6 bases). The CDR3 totals 14 residues. CDR1 is MDHEN and CDR2 is SYDVKM in the germline V gene. V gave up 6 bases and J gave up 0 bases, with 10 bases separating them. CDR3 coding DNA: TGTGCCAGCAGCCCGGGGAGGAGCACAGATACGCAGTATTTT. Translated, it gives CASSPGRSTDTQYF. Full variable domain (missing parts from reference TRBV28 and TRBJ2-3): DVKVTQSSRYLVKRTGEKVFLECVQDMDHENMFWYRQDPGLGLRLIYFSYDVKMKEKGDIPEGYSVSREKKERFSLILESASTNQTSMYLCASSPGRSTDTQYFGPGTRLTVL.

The V call is TRBV9, the J call TRBJ2-7, with TRBD1 identical over 9 bases. The CDR3 spans 15 residues. J gave up 3 bases and V 2 bases, and 6 bases lay outside the gene matches. Germline V lookup: CDR1 SGDLS, CDR2 YYNGEE. CDR3 sequence (DNA): TGTGCCAGCAGCGTCGGAGGGACAGGGTACTACGAGCAGTACTTC. This translates into CASSVGGTGYYEQYF.

Written as DNA, the CDR3 is TGTGCCAGCAGCGTAGGCAGGGGCACTGGAAACACCATATATTTT. Its translation is CASSVGRGTGNTIYF. The chain employs TRBV9 and TRBJ1-3, with D perhaps TRBD1 (6 bases). Germline V lookup: CDR1 SGDLS, CDR2 YYNGEE. This CDR3 comprises 15 residues. The V end was cut by 0 bases, the J end by 2 bases, with 9 bases between. Full variable domain (rest looked up from reference TRBV9 and TRBJ1-3): DSGVTQTPKHLITATGQRVTLRCSPRSGDLSVYWYQQSLDQGLQFLIQYYNGEERAKGNILERFSAQQFPDLHSELNLSSLELGDSALYFCASSVGRGTGNTIYFGEGSWLTVV.

J is TRBJ2-7 and V is TRBV5-5; unclear D gene. Per germline, CDR1 SGHKS and CDR2 YYEKEE (reference sequence). Trimming removed 4 bases at V and 3 bases at J, with 11 bases between. This CDR3 has 13 residues. The CDR3 bases are TGTGCCAGCAGCCTCCGACACGGCTACGAGCAGTACTTC. Translation gives CASSLRHGYEQYF.

The genes are TRBV28 and TRBJ1-5; D not certain. This CDR3 has 13 amino acids. Germline CDR1 MDHEN, CDR2 SYDVKM. The V and J ends lost 6 bases and 3 bases respectively, with 9 bases between them. The CDR3 protein is CASSWANNQPQHF. The CDR3 DNA reads TGTGCCAGCAGCTGGGCTAACAATCAGCCCCAGCATTTT.

V usage is TRBV5-1 and J usage is TRBJ1-2; 8 bases align to TRBD1. With 3 bases clipped from V and 3 bases from J, the junction kept 1 base outside the gene matches. The CDR3 spans 13 residues. Germline values: CDR1 SGHRS, CDR2 YFSETQ. The CDR3 loop reads CASSSQGDYGYTF. The CDR3 DNA follows: TGCGCCAGCAGCTCACAGGGGGACTATGGCTACACCTTC.

The genes are TRBV19 and TRBJ2-7; TRBD1 agrees at 9 bases. The J segment lost 5 bases and the V segment lost 2 bases, leaving 13 bases of the junction unmatched. Germline V gives CDR1 LNHDA, CDR2 SQIVND (reference sequence). The CDR3 loop spans 17 amino acids. CDR3 loop: CASSINRQGGIRDEQYF. The CDR3 DNA follows: TGTGCCAGTAGTATAAACCGACAGGGGGGCATTCGGGACGAGCAGTACTTC.

The gene calls are TRBV7-9 and TRBJ1-2; 10 nucleotides align to TRBD1. CDR1 SEHNR and CDR2 FQNEAQ come from the germline V gene (reference sequence). The CDR3 spans 15 residues. V was clipped by 4 bases and J by 6 bases; unmatched bases: 8. CDR3 DNA: TGTGCCAGCAGCTCGGCCGGGACAGGGGAAAATGGCTACACCTTC. It yields the protein CASSSAGTGENGYTF.

This chain uses TRBV7-9 with TRBJ1-4, with 7 bases lining up with TRBD1. Losses at the gene ends were 4 bases for V and 8 bases for J; bases not matched to a gene: 13. The CDR3 has 16 residues. CDR1 is SEHNR and CDR2 is FQNEAQ in the germline V gene (reference sequence). In DNA form, the CDR3 reads TGTGCCAGCAGCTCCTCCAGACAGGGCGGAGAGGAAAAACTGTTTTTT. It yields the protein CASSSSRQGGEEKLFF.

The rearrangement links TRBV7-9 to TRBJ2-7; tentative D call: TRBD2 (5 bases). V was clipped by 5 bases and J by 7 bases, with 15 bases between them. This CDR3 is 13 amino acids long. Germline V gene sequence: CDR1 SEHNR, CDR2 FQNEAQ (reference sequence). The CDR3 region is CASSIVTRDEQYF. CDR3 nucleotides: TGTGCCAGCAGCATAGTTACTAGAGATGAGCAGTACTTC.

The chain uses TRBV6-4 and TRBJ2-1; maybe TRBD2 (6 bases). Germline values: CDR1 MRHNA, CDR2 SNTAGT. The V gene lost 5 bases and the J gene lost 0 bases, with 20 bases spanning the gap. The CDR3 sequence is 18 residues long. The CDR3 DNA reads as TGTGCCAGCAGTTCCTCATCCCAGCGGGCAGGCTCCTACAATGAGCAGTTCTTC. As protein: CASSSSSQRAGSYNEQFF.

This sequence joins TRBV2 and TRBJ1-3; D gene uncertain. CDR1 SNHLY and CDR2 FYNNEI come from the germline V gene. V lost 8 bases and J 4 bases, leaving 12 bases between the germline ends. The CDR3 has 13 residues. The DNA for the CDR3 is TGTGCCAGCCTCTCGGGAGCAGGAAACACCATATATTTT. This encodes CASLSGAGNTIYF.

The V and J genes are TRBV30 and TRBJ2-1; TRBD2 might be the D (6 bases). CDR3 size: 17 residues. CDR1 and CDR2 from the germline V gene are GTSNPN and SVGIG (reference sequence). Trimming pared 3 bases from V and 1 base from J, leaving 19 bases between. The CDR3 loop is CAWSYSGTLSSYNEQFF. For the CDR3, the DNA is TGTGCCTGGAGCTATAGCGGCACCCTATCTTCCTACAATGAGCAGTTCTTC.

The genes are TRBV5-4 and TRBJ2-3; TRBD2 agrees at 7 bases. After removal of 2 bases from V and 4 bases from J, the junction contained 4 bases not matched to a gene. Germline V lookup: CDR1 SGHNT, CDR2 YYREEE (reference sequence). The CDR3 contains 14 residues. DNA for the CDR3: TGTGCCAGCAGCTTCTGGGGGGGATCAGATACGCAGTATTTT. Translation gives CASSFWGGSDTQYF.

The chain carries TRBV11-1 and TRBJ2-5, with a weak D call TRBD2 (5 bases). The V end was cut by 5 bases, the J end by 2 bases, with 9 bases between. The CDR3 totals 13 residues. CDR1 is SGHAT and CDR2 is FQDESV in the germline V gene (reference sequence). CDR3 residues: CASSMGVQETQYF. In nucleotides, the CDR3 is TGTGCCAGCAGCATGGGAGTACAAGAGACCCAGTACTTC.

The chain joins TRBV2 to TRBJ1-1, with TRBD1 matching 7 bases. The germline gives CDR1 SNHLY, CDR2 FYNNEI. The CDR3 is 17 amino acids. The V gene end was trimmed by 5 bases and the J gene end by 0 bases; junction bases not matched to a gene: 12. In DNA, the CDR3 is TGTGCCAGCAGTTACCTACAGGGGAAGGGAATGAACACTGAAGCTTTCTTT. It translates to CASSYLQGKGMNTEAFF.

V gene TRBV13 combines with J gene TRBJ2-5; possible D gene TRBD1, 5 bases. Trimming cost V 1 base and J 2 bases, with 8 bases left between them. The germline V gene has CDR1 PRHDT and CDR2 FYEKMQ (reference sequence). The CDR3 is made up of 14 amino acids. In DNA, the CDR3 is TGTGCCAGCAGCTTAGAGGGGCAGCAAGAGACCCAGTACTTC. Translated, it gives CASSLEGQQETQYF.

The genes are TRBV5-1 and TRBJ1-1; D not resolved. CDR1 is SGHRS, CDR2 YFSETQ, per germline. The CDR3 runs to 14 residues. V was cut by 3 bases and J by 7 bases, with 16 bases left in between. Here the CDR3 reads CASSYGSWRNEAFF. The CDR3 DNA follows: TGCGCCAGCAGCTACGGGTCCTGGCGCAATGAAGCTTTCTTT.